This passage covers 13 T cell receptor beta chains from one sample sequenced in a study of a mutant IDH1 vaccine in newly diagnosed glioma (dated by TCRdb to the early 2020s). The library was obtained by the immunoSEQ multiplex PCR assay. The immuneACCESS repertoire file appears here via TCRdb, limited to in-frame rearrangements. These files lack a portion of the clones; in checked studies, under half of the deficit traces to unresolved V genes, and the cause of the others is not known. A total of 30,000 to 40,000 clones appear in this sample, approximately 90% of them only once. The top ten clonotypes cover around 12% of the sample. These receptors have no known antigen. The sample's time point label, decoded: week 47, end of study. Every vaccine dose consisted of 300 ug of a 20-mer mutant IDH1 peptide in Montanide, administered subcutaneously together with topical imiquimod. The sample here was PBMCs, taken from a glioma patient whose treatment included an IDH1 peptide vaccine. The receptors derive from a woman younger than 45 with glioma.

This clone was counted a single time. The chain links TRBV7-9 to TRBJ2-2; D unclear. V was cut by 2 bases and J by 5 bases, with 9 bases left in between. The CDR3 totals 14 residues. In germline, CDR1 is SEHNR, CDR2 FQNEAQ (reference sequence). CDR3 DNA sequence: TGTGCCAGCAGCTTATCCCATGGGACCGGGGAGCTGTTTTTT. This codes for CASSLSHGTGELFF.

As DNA, the CDR3 is TGTGCCAGCAGTGATCGAGACTCTGGAAACACCATATATTTT. Its translation is CASSDRDSGNTIYF. V gene TRBV2 combines with J gene TRBJ1-3; D is ambiguous. Germline V gives CDR1 SNHLY, CDR2 FYNNEI. The CDR3 length is 14 residues. The V end lost 3 bases, the J end lost 0 bases, and 6 bases lay between the germline ends.

J is TRBJ2-2 and V is TRBV7-2; TRBD1 is a possible D gene (6 bases). CDR1 and CDR2 (germline): SGHTA, FQGNSA. Trimming pared 7 bases from V and 0 bases from J, leaving 9 bases between. CDR3 size: 14 residues. In DNA form, the CDR3 reads TGTGCCAGCACCGGACAGCCGAACACCGGGGAGCTGTTTTTT. Amino acids: CASTGQPNTGELFF.

This clone has a single count. The V and J genes are TRBV4-1 and TRBJ2-3; D not certain. The length of the CDR3 is 14 residues. The germline V and J ends were trimmed by 0 bases and 4 bases, with 8 bases remaining between them. CDR1 is MGHRA, CDR2 YSYEKL, per germline. In DNA, the CDR3 is TGCGCCAGCAGCCAAGATTTAGGGTCAGATACGCAGTATTTT. Translating gives CASSQDLGSDTQYF.

There are a few counts of this clone. The gene calls are TRBV19 and TRBJ1-4; 8 nucleotides align to TRBD1. CDR3 size: 13 residues. CDR1 and CDR2 from the germline V gene are LNHDA and SQIVND (reference sequence). Trimming took 5 bases from V and 7 from J; bases not matched to a gene: 3. Here the CDR3 reads CASSRDRFEKLFF. DNA of the CDR3: TGTGCCAGTAGTCGGGACAGGTTTGAAAAACTGTTTTTT. Filled out from reference TRBV19 and TRBJ1-4, the complete variable domain reads DGGITQSPKYLFRKEGQNVTLSCEQNLNHDAMYWYRQDPGQGLRLIYYSQIVNDFQKGDIAEGYSVSREKKESFPLTVTSAQKNPTAFYLCASSRDRFEKLFFGSGTQLSVL.

The chain employs TRBV6-6 and TRBJ1-1; D is unclear. The ends were cut back, 7 bases at V and 8 bases at J, with 11 bases in the middle. The germline V gene has CDR1 MNHNY and CDR2 SVGAGI (reference sequence). The CDR3 has 11 residues. CDR3 protein: CASIEGLEAFF. The CDR3 nucleotides are TGTGCCAGCATAGAAGGCCTCGAAGCTTTCTTT.

This chain uses TRBV6-5 with TRBJ1-4, with 7 bases identical to TRBD1. From germline, CDR1 is MNHEY and CDR2 SVGAGI. With V trimmed by 0 bases and J by 8 bases, 6 bases remained unmatched. The CDR3 consists of 15 residues. The CDR3 coding sequence is TGTGCCAGCAGTTACTCGGGACAGACAACGGAAAAACTGTTTTTT. Translating gives CASSYSGQTTEKLFF.

The chain combines TRBV15 with TRBJ2-1, with a possible D match to TRBD2 (7 bases). The CDR3 is 13 residues long. The V end lost 8 bases, the J end lost 7 bases, and 15 bases lay between the germline ends. Germline CDR1 and CDR2: LNHNV and YYDKDF (reference sequence). The CDR3 coding sequence is TGTGCCACCCGTGGGGGGGCTGTGAATGAGCAGTTCTTC. Amino acids: CATRGGAVNEQFF.

This clone was seen once. The chain employs TRBV7-2 and TRBJ1-1; D is unclear. The ends were cut back, 5 bases at V and 1 base at J, with 5 bases in the middle. The CDR3 has 12 residues. Germline V gene data show CDR1 as SGHTA and CDR2 as FQGNSA. CDR3 residues: CASSHPNTEAFF. CDR3 coding DNA: TGTGCCAGCAGCCACCCGAACACTGAAGCTTTCTTT.

This chain connects TRBV5-1 to TRBJ1-2; a weak D match, TRBD1 (6 bases). The CDR3 sequence is 15 residues long. Trimming removed 0 bases from V and 0 bases from J, with 9 bases in between. From germline, CDR1 is SGHRS and CDR2 YFSETQ. The CDR3: CASSLVGGANYGYTF. The CDR3 DNA reads as TGCGCCAGCAGCTTGGTGGGGGGCGCTAACTATGGCTACACCTTC.

This chain connects TRBV7-9 to TRBJ1-1; TRBD1 matches 7 bases. J gave up 1 base and V 5 bases, and 16 bases lay outside the gene matches. Germline V CDR1 and CDR2: SEHNR, FQNEAQ (reference sequence). CDR3 length: 18 amino acids. The CDR3 DNA reads as TGTGCCAGCAGCCCCCGGACAGGCGGCGCGTTCTCGAACACTGAAGCTTTCTTT. Protein sequence: CASSPRTGGAFSNTEAFF.

The rearrangement joins TRBV7-9 to TRBJ1-3, with TRBD1 as a possible D gene (6 bases). The V gene lost 4 bases and the J gene lost 1 base, with 17 bases spanning the gap. Germline V gives CDR1 SEHNR, CDR2 FQNEAQ (reference sequence). This CDR3 is 17 amino acids long. CDR3 sequence: CASSSPGTKKSGNTIYF. The CDR3 coding sequence is TGTGCCAGCAGCTCACCCGGGACAAAAAAATCTGGAAACACCATATATTTT.

V is TRBV5-1 and J is TRBJ1-1; TRBD1 is a possible D gene (5 bases). Per germline, CDR1 SGHRS and CDR2 YFSETQ. The V end was cut by 0 bases, the J end by 1 base, with 10 bases between. This CDR3 has 15 amino acids. This CDR3 is CASSLALTGNTEAFF. The CDR3 nucleotides are TGCGCCAGCAGCTTGGCCCTTACAGGGAACACTGAAGCTTTCTTT.